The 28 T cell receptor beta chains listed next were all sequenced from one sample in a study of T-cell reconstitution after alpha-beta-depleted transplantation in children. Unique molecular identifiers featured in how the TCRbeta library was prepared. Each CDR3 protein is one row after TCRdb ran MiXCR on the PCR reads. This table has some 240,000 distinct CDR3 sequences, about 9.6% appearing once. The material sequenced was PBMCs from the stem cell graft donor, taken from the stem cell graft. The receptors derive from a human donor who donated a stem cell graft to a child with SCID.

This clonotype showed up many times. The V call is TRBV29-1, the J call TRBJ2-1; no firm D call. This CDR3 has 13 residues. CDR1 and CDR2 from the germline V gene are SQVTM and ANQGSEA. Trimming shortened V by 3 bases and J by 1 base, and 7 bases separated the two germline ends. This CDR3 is CSVDRQSYNEQFF. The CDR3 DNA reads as TGCAGCGTTGACAGACAATCCTACAATGAGCAGTTCTTC.

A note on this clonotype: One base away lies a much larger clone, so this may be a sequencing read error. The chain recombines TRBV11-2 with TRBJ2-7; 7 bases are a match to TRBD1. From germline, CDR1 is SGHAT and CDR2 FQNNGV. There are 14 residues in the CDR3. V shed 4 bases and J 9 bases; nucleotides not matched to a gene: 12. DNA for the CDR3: TGTGCCAGCAGCTGGGTACGACAGGGTTTGGTGCAGTACTTC. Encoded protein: CASSWVRQGLVQYF.

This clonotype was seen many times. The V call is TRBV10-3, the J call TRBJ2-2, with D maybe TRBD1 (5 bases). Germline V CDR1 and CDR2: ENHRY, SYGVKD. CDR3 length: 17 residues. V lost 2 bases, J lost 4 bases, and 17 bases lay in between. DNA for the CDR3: TGTGCCATCAGTGAGGACAGACCCTCGAAACCCACCGGGGAGCTGTTTTTT. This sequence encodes CAISEDRPSKPTGELFF.

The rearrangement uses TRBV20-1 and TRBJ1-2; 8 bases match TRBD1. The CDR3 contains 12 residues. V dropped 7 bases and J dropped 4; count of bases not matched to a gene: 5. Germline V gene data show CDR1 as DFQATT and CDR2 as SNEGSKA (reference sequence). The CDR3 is CSVIDRGYGYTF. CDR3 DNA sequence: TGCAGTGTTATAGACAGGGGCTATGGCTACACCTTC.

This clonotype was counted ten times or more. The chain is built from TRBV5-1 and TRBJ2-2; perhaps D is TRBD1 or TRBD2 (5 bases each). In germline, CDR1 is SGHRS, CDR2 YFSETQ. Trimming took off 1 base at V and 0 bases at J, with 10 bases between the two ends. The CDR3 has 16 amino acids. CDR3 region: CASSLSGPPNTGELFF. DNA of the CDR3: TGCGCCAGCAGCTTGTCGGGACCCCCGAACACCGGGGAGCTGTTTTTT.

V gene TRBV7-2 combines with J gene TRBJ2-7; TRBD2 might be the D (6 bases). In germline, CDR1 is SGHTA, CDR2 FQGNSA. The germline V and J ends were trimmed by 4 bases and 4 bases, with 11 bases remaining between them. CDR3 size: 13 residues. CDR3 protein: CASSSTSWYEQYF. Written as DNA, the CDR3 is TGTGCCAGCAGCTCAACTAGCTGGTACGAGCAGTACTTC. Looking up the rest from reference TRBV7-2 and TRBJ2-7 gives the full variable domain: GAGVSQSPSNKVTEKGKDVELRCDPISGHTALYWYRQSLGQGLEFLIYFQGNSAPDKSGLPSDRFSAERTGGSVSTLTIQRTQQEDSAVYLCASSSTSWYEQYFGPGTRLTVT.

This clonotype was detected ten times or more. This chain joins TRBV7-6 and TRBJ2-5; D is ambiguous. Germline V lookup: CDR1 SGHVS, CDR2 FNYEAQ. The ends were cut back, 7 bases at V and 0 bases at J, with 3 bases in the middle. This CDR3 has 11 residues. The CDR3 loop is CASTYQETQYF. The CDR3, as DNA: TGTGCCAGCACCTACCAAGAGACCCAGTACTTC.

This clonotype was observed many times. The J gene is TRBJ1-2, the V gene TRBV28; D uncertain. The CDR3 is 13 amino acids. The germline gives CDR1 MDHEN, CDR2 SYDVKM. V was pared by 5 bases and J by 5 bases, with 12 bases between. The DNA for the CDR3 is TGTGCCAGCAGTCCCGGCCTCCGGTATGGCTACACCTTC. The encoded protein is CASSPGLRYGYTF.

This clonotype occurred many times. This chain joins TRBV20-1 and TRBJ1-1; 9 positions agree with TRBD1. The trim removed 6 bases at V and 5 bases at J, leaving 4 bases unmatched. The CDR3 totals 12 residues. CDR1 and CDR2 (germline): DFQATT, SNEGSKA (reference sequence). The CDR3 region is CSARQGGTEAFF. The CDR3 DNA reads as TGCAGTGCCCGACAGGGGGGGACTGAAGCTTTCTTT.

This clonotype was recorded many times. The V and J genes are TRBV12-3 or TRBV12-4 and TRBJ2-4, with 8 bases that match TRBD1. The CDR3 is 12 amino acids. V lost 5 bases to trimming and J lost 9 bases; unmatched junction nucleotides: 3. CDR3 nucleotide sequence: TGTGCCAGCAGTCCAGGGGGCTCCATTCAGTACTTC. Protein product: CASSPGGSIQYF.

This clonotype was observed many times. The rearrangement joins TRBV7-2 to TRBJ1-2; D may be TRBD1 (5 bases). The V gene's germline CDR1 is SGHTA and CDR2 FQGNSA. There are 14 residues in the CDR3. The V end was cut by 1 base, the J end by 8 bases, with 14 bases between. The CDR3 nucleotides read TGTGCCAGCAGCTTAGGCGGGGGATCGGGGGGCTACACCTTC. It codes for CASSLGGGSGGYTF. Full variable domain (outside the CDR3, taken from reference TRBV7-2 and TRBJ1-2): GAGVSQSPSNKVTEKGKDVELRCDPISGHTALYWYRQSLGQGLEFLIYFQGNSAPDKSGLPSDRFSAERTGGSVSTLTIQRTQQEDSAVYLCASSLGGGSGGYTFGSGTRLTVV.

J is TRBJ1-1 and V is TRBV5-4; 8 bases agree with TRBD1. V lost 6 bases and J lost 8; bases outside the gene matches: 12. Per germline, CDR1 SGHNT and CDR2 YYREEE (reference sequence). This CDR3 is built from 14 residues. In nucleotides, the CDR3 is TGTGCCAGCATCGCGGACAGGGCAGACGGAGAAGCTTTCTTT. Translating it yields CASIADRADGEAFF.

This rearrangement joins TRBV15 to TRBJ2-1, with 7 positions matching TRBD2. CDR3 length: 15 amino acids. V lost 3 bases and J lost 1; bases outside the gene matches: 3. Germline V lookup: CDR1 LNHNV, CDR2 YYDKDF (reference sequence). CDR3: CATSRMGGSYNEQFF. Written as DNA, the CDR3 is TGTGCCACCAGCAGGATGGGGGGGTCCTACAATGAGCAGTTCTTC. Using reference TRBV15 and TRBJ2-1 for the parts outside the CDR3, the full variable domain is DAMVIQNPRYQVTQFGKPVTLSCSQTLNHNVMYWYQQKSSQAPKLLFHYYDKDFNNEADTPDNFQSRRPNTSFCFLDIRSPGLGDTAMYLCATSRMGGSYNEQFFGPGTRLTVL.

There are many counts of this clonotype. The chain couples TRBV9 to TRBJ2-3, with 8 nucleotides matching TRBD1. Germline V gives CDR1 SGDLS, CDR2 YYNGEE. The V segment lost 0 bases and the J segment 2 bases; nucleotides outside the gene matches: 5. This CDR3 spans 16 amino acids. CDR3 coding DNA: TGTGCCAGCAGCGTAGGGGGACAGGCTGTCACAGATACGCAGTATTTT. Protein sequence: CASSVGGQAVTDTQYF.

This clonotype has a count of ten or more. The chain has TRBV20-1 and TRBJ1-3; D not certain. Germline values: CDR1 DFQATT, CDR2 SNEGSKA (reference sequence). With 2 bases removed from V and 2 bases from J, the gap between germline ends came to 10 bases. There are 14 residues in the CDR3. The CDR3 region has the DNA TGCAGTGCTAGAAAGGAGAAGGCTGGAAACACCATATATTTT. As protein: CSARKEKAGNTIYF.

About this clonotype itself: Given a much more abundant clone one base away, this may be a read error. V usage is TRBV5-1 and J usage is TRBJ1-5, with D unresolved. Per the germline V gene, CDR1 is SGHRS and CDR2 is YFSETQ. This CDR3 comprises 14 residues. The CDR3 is CASSPSSPNRPQHF. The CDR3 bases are TGCGCCAGCAGCCCGTCGAGCCCCAATCGGCCCCAGCATTTT.

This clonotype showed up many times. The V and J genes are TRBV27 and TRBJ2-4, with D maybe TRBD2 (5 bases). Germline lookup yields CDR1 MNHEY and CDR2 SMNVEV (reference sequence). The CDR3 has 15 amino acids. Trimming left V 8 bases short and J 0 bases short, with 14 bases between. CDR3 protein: CASRDLSLAKNIQYF. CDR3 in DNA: TGTGCCAGCCGGGATCTTAGCCTAGCCAAAAACATTCAGTACTTC.

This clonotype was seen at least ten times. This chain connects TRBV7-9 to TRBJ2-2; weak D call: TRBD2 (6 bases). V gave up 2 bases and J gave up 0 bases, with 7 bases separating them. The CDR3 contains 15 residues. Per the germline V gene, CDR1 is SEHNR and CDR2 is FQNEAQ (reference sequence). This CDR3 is CASSLREANTGELFF. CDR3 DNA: TGTGCCAGCAGCTTAAGGGAGGCGAACACCGGGGAGCTGTTTTTT.

CDR3 amino acids: CASSLWGGQGAPAKNIQYF. CDR3 nucleotide sequence: TGTGCCAGCAGTTTATGGGGGGGCCAGGGGGCGCCGGCCAAAAACATTCAGTACTTC. The chain combines TRBV28 with TRBJ2-4; 8 bases are shared with TRBD1. Germline V gives CDR1 MDHEN, CDR2 SYDVKM. With V trimmed by 0 bases and J by 1 base, 11 bases remained unmatched. This CDR3 is built from 19 residues.

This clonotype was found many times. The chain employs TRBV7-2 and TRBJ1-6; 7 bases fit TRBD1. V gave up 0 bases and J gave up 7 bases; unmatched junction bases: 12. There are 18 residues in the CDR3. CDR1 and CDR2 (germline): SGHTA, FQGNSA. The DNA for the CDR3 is TGTGCCAGCAGCTTAGCCTTCCTGAGGGCGACAGGGAATTCACCCCTCCACTTT. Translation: CASSLAFLRATGNSPLHF.

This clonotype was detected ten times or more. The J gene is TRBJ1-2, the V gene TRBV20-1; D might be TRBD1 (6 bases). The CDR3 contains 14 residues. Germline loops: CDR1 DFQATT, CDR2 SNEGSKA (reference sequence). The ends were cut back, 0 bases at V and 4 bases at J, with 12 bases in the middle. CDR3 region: CSARETGGTYGYTF. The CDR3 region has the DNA TGCAGTGCTAGAGAGACAGGAGGGACCTATGGCTACACCTTC.

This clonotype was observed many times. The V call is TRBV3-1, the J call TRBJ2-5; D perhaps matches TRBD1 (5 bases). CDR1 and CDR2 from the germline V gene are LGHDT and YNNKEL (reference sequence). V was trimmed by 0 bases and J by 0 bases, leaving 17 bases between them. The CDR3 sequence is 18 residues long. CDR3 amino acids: CASSQEIGATAYQETQYF. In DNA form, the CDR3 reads TGTGCCAGCAGCCAAGAAATAGGGGCGACAGCTTACCAAGAGACCCAGTACTTC.

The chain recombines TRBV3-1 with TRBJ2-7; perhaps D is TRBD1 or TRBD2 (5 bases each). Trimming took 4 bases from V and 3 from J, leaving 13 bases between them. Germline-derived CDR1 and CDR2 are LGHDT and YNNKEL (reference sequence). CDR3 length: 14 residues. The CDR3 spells CASSPFRDGYEQYF. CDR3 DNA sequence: TGTGCCAGCAGCCCCTTCCGGGACGGCTACGAGCAGTACTTC.

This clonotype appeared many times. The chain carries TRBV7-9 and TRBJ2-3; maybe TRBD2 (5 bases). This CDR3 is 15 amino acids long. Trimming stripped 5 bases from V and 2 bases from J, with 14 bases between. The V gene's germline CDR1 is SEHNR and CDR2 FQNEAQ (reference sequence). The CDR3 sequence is CASSPGSGLTDTQYF. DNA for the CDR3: TGTGCCAGCAGCCCGGGGAGTGGGCTCACAGATACGCAGTATTTT.

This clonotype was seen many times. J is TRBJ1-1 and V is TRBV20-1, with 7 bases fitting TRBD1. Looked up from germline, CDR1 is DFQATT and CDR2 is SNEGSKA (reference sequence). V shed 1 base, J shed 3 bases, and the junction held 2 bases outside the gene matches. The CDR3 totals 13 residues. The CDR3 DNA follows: TGCAGTGCTAGAGGGAGGGGGCACACTGAAGCTTTCTTT. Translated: CSARGRGHTEAFF.

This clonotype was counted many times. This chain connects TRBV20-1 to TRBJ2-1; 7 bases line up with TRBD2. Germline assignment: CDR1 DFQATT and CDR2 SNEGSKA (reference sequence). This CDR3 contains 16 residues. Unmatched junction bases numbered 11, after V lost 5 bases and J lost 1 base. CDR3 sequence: CSAPQRWGGSYNEQFF. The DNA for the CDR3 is TGCAGTGCTCCTCAGAGGTGGGGGGGGTCCTACAATGAGCAGTTCTTC.

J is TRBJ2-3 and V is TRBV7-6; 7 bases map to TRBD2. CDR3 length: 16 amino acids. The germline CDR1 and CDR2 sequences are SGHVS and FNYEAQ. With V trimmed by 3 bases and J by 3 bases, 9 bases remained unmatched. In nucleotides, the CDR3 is TGTGCCAGCAGCTTGTACCGGACTAGTGCAACAGATACGCAGTATTTT. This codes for CASSLYRTSATDTQYF.

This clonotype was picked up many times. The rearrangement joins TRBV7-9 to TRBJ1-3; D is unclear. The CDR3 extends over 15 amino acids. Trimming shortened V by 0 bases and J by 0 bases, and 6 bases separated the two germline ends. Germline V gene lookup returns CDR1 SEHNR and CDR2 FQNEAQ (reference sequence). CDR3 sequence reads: CASSLALSSGNTIYF. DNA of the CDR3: TGTGCCAGCAGCTTAGCGCTAAGCTCTGGAAACACCATATATTTT.